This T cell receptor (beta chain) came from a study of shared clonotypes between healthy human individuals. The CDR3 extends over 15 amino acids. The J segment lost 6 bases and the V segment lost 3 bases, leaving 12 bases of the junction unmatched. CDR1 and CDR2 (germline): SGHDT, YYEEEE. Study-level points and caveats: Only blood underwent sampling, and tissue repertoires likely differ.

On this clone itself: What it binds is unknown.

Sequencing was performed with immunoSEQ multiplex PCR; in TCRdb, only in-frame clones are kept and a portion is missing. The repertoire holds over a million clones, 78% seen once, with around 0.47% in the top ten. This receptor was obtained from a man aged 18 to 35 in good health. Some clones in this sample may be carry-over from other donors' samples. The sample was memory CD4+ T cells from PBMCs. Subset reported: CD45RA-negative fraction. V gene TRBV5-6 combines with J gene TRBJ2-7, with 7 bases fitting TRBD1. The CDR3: CASSSFLGQESEQYF. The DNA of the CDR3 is TGTGCCAGCAGCTCCTTTCTAGGACAGGAGTCCGAGCAGTACTTC.